This TCR beta chain was documented in a study of blood T cell repertoires in COVID-19. Study in general: COVID-19 samples, acute and convalescent, were from the United States, Italy and Spain. In each case, the material was cDNA or gDNA derived from T cells, B-cell-depleted T cells, or PBMCs.

Study processing details: It was from reference gene primer amplification that nucleated cell counts were estimated. This table comes from immunoSEQ multiplex PCR, and its TCRdb copy is limited to in-frame clones, with some not included. V and J calls and clone size are copied from that table; D and trimming were computed from the DNA. The sample includes under 60,000 clones, roughly 89% seen only once; the top ten take 28%. V lost 3 bases to trimming and J lost 5 bases, with 6 bases between them. CDR3 length equals 12 residues. Germline V gives CDR1 SEHNR, CDR2 FQNEAQ (reference sequence). The V and J genes are TRBV7-9 and TRBJ2-3; D not certain. The material sequenced was peripheral blood. The origin of this receptor is a woman of 80 years or more with acute or convalescent COVID-19. CDR3 region: CASSFRLDTQYF. The CDR3 bases are TGTGCCAGCAGCTTCCGGTTAGATACGCAGTATTTT.